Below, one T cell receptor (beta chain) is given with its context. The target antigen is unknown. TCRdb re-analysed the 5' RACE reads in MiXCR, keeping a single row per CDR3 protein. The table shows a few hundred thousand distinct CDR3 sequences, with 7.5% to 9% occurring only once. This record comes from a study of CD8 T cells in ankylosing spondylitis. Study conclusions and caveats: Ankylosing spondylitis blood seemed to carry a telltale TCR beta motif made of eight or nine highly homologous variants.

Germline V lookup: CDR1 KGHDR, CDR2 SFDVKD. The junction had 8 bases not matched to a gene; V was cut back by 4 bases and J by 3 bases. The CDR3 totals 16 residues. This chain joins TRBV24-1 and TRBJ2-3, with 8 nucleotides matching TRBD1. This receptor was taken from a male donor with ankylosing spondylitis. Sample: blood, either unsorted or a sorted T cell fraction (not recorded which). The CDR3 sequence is CATSDLDRVGTDTQYF. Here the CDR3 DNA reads TGTGCCACCAGTGACTTGGACAGGGTTGGGACAGATACGCAGTATTTT.